The next 10 T cell receptor beta chains were all read from a single sample in a study of T cell responses to AZD1222 COVID-19 vaccine. Measured with immunoSEQ multiplex PCR; TCRdb has only the in-frame clones, and not every one. The sample has some 170,000 clones, roughly nine tenths seen once. The sequences come from peripheral blood, collected on day 0 of AZD1222 vaccination. These receptors came from an adult in good health.

The J gene is TRBJ2-1, the V gene TRBV27; 9 bases are a match to TRBD2. The CDR3 has 15 amino acids. V was pared by 6 bases and J by 5 bases, with 8 bases of the junction left unmatched. Germline CDR1 MNHEY, CDR2 SMNVEV (reference sequence). CDR3 DNA: TGTGCCAGCAGAATGAGACTAGCGGAAAACAATGAGCAGTTCTTC. Its protein is CASRMRLAENNEQFF.

The chain is built from TRBV27 and TRBJ1-1, with TRBD1 matching 8 bases. The CDR3 extends over 16 amino acids. Per germline, CDR1 MNHEY and CDR2 SMNVEV (reference sequence). Trimming took 6 bases from V and 2 from J; bases not matched to a gene: 11. The CDR3, as DNA: TGTGCCAGCAGGACTGCAGGGGGCCCACCCAACACTGAAGCTTTCTTT. Protein product: CASRTAGGPPNTEAFF.

The J gene is TRBJ2-3, the V gene TRBV6-5, with TRBD1 matching 7 bases. V lost 8 bases, J lost 0 bases, and 8 bases stayed unmatched. Germline V gene data show CDR1 as MNHEY and CDR2 as SVGAGI. CDR3 length: 15 residues. CDR3 residues: CASSHRGISTDTQYF. In nucleotides, the CDR3 is TGTGCCAGCTCCCACAGGGGAATAAGCACAGATACGCAGTATTTT.

The V call is TRBV11-1, the J call TRBJ2-1; 15 bases align to TRBD2. This CDR3 spans 19 amino acids. Germline trimming cut 0 bases from V and 12 bases from J; bases unmatched to any gene: 15. CDR1 is SGHAT, CDR2 FQDESV, per germline (reference sequence). For the CDR3, the DNA is TGTGCCAGCAGCTTAGCTACTATGGGACTAGCGGGGGGTGGGGATAGGCAGTTCTTC. Protein sequence: CASSLATMGLAGGGDRQFF.

The chain is built from TRBV27 and TRBJ1-1; maybe TRBD1 (5 bases). Germline CDR1 MNHEY, CDR2 SMNVEV (reference sequence). CDR3 size: 13 residues. V dropped 3 bases and J dropped 7 bases, with 12 bases sitting between them. As DNA, the CDR3 is TGTGCCAGCAGTTTTGGTCTGGGGGGTGAAGCTTTCTTT. Translated, it gives CASSFGLGGEAFF.

The V call is TRBV6-5, the J call TRBJ2-7; the match to TRBD1 covers 9 bases. Unmatched junction bases numbered 3, after V lost 6 bases and J lost 6 bases. The germline V gene encodes CDR1 MNHEY and CDR2 SVGAGI. The CDR3 has 12 residues. CDR3 nucleotide sequence: TGTGCCAGCAGCACAGGGGGCGCCGAGCAGTACGTC. Its protein product is CASSTGGAEQYV.

The chain couples TRBV20-1 to TRBJ2-3, with no clear D. The V gene lost 2 bases and the J gene lost 9 bases, with 9 bases spanning the gap. Germline loops: CDR1 DFQATT, CDR2 SNEGSKA (reference sequence). This CDR3 is built from 11 residues. The CDR3 DNA reads TGCAGTGCTAGATCTGGGGAAACGCAGTATTTT. Translated: CSARSGETQYF.

V and J are TRBV5-1 and TRBJ2-1, with 13 bases that match TRBD2. The CDR3 runs 18 residues. From germline, CDR1 is SGHRS and CDR2 YFSETQ. Trimming took 4 bases from V and 6 from J; bases not matched to a gene: 13. CDR3 sequence: CASSPQGLAGLATNEQFF. In nucleotides, the CDR3 is TGCGCCAGCAGCCCACAGGGACTAGCGGGATTAGCGACCAATGAGCAGTTCTTC. Full variable domain (remainder filled in from reference TRBV5-1 and TRBJ2-1): KAGVTQTPRYLIKTRGQQVTLSCSPISGHRSVSWYQQTPGQGLQFLFEYFSETQRNKGNFPGRFSGRQFSNSRSEMNVSTLELGDSALYLCASSPQGLAGLATNEQFFGPGTRLTVL.

The chain links TRBV28 to TRBJ2-5; unclear D gene. The CDR3 has 12 amino acids. V dropped 3 bases and J dropped 5 bases, with 7 bases sitting between them. CDR1 is MDHEN and CDR2 is SYDVKM in the germline V gene. This chain's CDR3 is CASSLLAETQYF. CDR3 bases: TGTGCCAGCAGTTTGTTGGCGGAGACCCAGTACTTC.

V usage is TRBV6-6 and J usage is TRBJ2-3; D is perhaps TRBD2 (5 bases). Looked up from germline, CDR1 is MNHNY and CDR2 is SVGAGI (reference sequence). This CDR3 is built from 16 residues. V shed 1 base and J shed 0 bases, with 11 bases lying between them. The DNA of the CDR3 is TGTGCCAGCAGTTACTTATCTAGCTCTAGCACAGATACGCAGTATTTT. Its protein product is CASSYLSSSSTDTQYF.